Shown below are 20 T cell receptor beta chains from a single sample sequenced in a study of CD8 T cells in ankylosing spondylitis. Each CDR3 protein is one row after TCRdb ran MiXCR on the 5' RACE reads. Of about 300,000 distinct CDR3 sequences listed, around 20% are singletons. Material for sequencing was blood, either unsorted or a sorted T cell fraction (not recorded which). The receptors derive from a female donor with ankylosing spondylitis or in good health (not recorded which).

This clonotype was seen a handful of times. The V and J genes are TRBV20-1 and TRBJ2-5, with 9 nucleotides matching TRBD2. The CDR3 has 15 residues. V trimming: 1 base; J trimming: 4 bases; junction bases outside the gene matches: 7. Germline V gene data show CDR1 as DFQATT and CDR2 as SNEGSKA (reference sequence). The CDR3: CSARVSGSPGETQYF. As DNA, the CDR3 is TGCAGTGCTAGAGTTAGCGGGAGTCCTGGAGAGACCCAGTACTTC.

The chain is built from TRBV5-1 and TRBJ2-1; 9 nucleotides line up with TRBD2. The CDR3 extends over 16 amino acids. Germline V gives CDR1 SGHRS, CDR2 YFSETQ. With V trimmed by 0 bases and J by 9 bases, 10 bases remained unmatched. CDR3 sequence reads: CASSLELAGGMSEQFF. The CDR3 nucleotides read TGCGCCAGCAGCTTGGAATTGGCGGGAGGGATGAGTGAGCAGTTCTTC.

The CDR3 is CASSPGRVGTEAFF. The CDR3 bases are TGTGCCAGCTCACCTGGCAGGGTTGGAACTGAAGCTTTCTTT. V gene TRBV18 combines with J gene TRBJ1-1; possible D gene TRBD1, 5 bases. The CDR3 extends over 14 amino acids. CDR1 and CDR2 from the germline V gene are KGHSH and LQKENI. Trimming cost V 3 bases and J 5 bases, with 13 bases left between them.

This clonotype occurred a few times. The chain recombines TRBV9 with TRBJ2-3; D is undetermined. Between the trimmed V and J ends, which lost 0 bases and 3 bases, there was a span of 5 bases. The germline gives CDR1 SGDLS, CDR2 YYNGEE. The CDR3 length is 13 residues. The CDR3 coding sequence is TGTGCCAGCAGCGTAGCTACGACAGATACGCAGTATTTT. As protein: CASSVATTDTQYF.

This clonotype was recorded many times. The chain combines TRBV12-3 or TRBV12-4 with TRBJ2-7; TRBD2 aligns across 9 bases. This CDR3 is built from 13 residues. V lost 3 bases, J lost 12 bases, and 9 bases stayed unmatched. CDR3 region: CASSLISGSGRYF. The CDR3 bases are TGTGCCAGCAGTTTGATTAGCGGGAGCGGGCGGTACTTC.

In this sample, this clonotype turned up a few times. The chain recombines TRBV29-1 with TRBJ1-1; no definite D call. CDR1 is SQVTM, CDR2 ANQGSEA, per germline. Trimming took off 0 bases at V and 4 bases at J, with 12 bases between the two ends. This CDR3 has 14 residues. The CDR3 is CSVEEGGVGTEAFF. In DNA, the CDR3 is TGCAGCGTTGAAGAAGGTGGTGTGGGCACTGAAGCTTTCTTT.

This clonotype has only a few counts. This rearrangement joins TRBV9 to TRBJ2-5; unclear D gene. The V gene lost 4 bases and the J gene lost 1 base, with 5 bases spanning the gap. The CDR3 is 12 residues long. The germline V gene has CDR1 SGDLS and CDR2 YYNGEE. In DNA form, the CDR3 reads TGTGCCAGCAGCAAAAGCCAAGAGACCCAGTACTTC. Its translation is CASSKSQETQYF. The entire variable domain, with the rest obtained from reference TRBV9 and TRBJ2-5, is as follows: DSGVTQTPKHLITATGQRVTLRCSPRSGDLSVYWYQQSLDQGLQFLIQYYNGEERAKGNILERFSAQQFPDLHSELNLSSLELGDSALYFCASSKSQETQYFGPGTRLLVL.

The V call is TRBV3-1, the J call TRBJ2-7; 8 positions agree with TRBD2. The V segment lost 4 bases and the J segment 13 bases; nucleotides outside the gene matches: 15. CDR1 and CDR2 (germline): LGHDT, YNNKEL (reference sequence). CDR3 length: 14 amino acids. The CDR3 nucleotides read TGTGCCAGCAGCCCCCGGACTAGCCTAGGTAGGGTATACTTC. Translation gives CASSPRTSLGRVYF.

This clonotype turned up a few times. The genes are TRBV4-3 and TRBJ2-5, with 7 bases lining up with TRBD2. The ends lost 4 bases at V and 3 bases at J; junction bases unmatched: 11. The CDR3 covers 16 residues. From germline, CDR1 is LGHNA and CDR2 YSLEER. The CDR3 here is CASSREILASEETQYF. Written as DNA, the CDR3 is TGCGCCAGCAGCCGCGAAATACTAGCGTCGGAAGAGACCCAGTACTTC.

The sample holds a few counts of this clonotype. This rearrangement joins TRBV20-1 to TRBJ2-1; D may be TRBD2 (6 bases). Trimming stripped 3 bases from V and 0 bases from J, with 12 bases between. Germline CDR1 reads DFQATT; CDR2 reads SNEGSKA (reference sequence). This CDR3 spans 15 amino acids. The DNA for the CDR3 is TGCAGTGCTAGCACGGGAGAGAGCTCCTACAATGAGCAGTTCTTC. This codes for CSASTGESSYNEQFF.

The rearrangement links TRBV3-1 to TRBJ2-3, with D possibly being TRBD2 (5 bases). The CDR3 sequence is 13 residues long. The germline gives CDR1 LGHDT, CDR2 YNNKEL (reference sequence). With 4 bases removed from V and 2 bases from J, the gap between germline ends came to 7 bases. The CDR3 DNA reads TGTGCCAGCAGCCCAGGACTCACAGATACGCAGTATTTT. As protein: CASSPGLTDTQYF.

The chain uses TRBV18 and TRBJ2-1; D ambiguous. V was trimmed by 3 bases and J by 6 bases, leaving 9 bases between them. The CDR3 contains 13 residues. Germline lookup yields CDR1 KGHSH and CDR2 LQKENI. CDR3 sequence reads: CASSPDQTNEQFF. The CDR3 coding sequence is TGTGCCAGCTCACCCGACCAGACCAATGAGCAGTTCTTC.

There are many counts of this clonotype. This rearrangement joins TRBV10-3 to TRBJ2-5; D gene ambiguous. Germline values: CDR1 ENHRY, CDR2 SYGVKD. This CDR3 contains 14 residues. V lost 0 bases, J lost 2 bases, and 7 bases lay in between. CDR3 in amino acids: CAISESVAQETQYF. The CDR3, as DNA: TGTGCCATCAGTGAGTCAGTTGCGCAAGAGACCCAGTACTTC.

V usage is TRBV20-1 and J usage is TRBJ1-4, with D tentatively TRBD1 (5 bases). V lost 4 bases, J lost 4 bases, and 25 bases lay in between. This CDR3 comprises 18 residues. Germline CDR1 DFQATT, CDR2 SNEGSKA (reference sequence). CDR3 DNA sequence: TGCAGTGCTATTTTTATCTTTTTGTCTGACAGCAATAATGAAAAACTGTTTTTT. This gives the protein CSAIFIFLSDSNNEKLFF.

The chain joins TRBV7-2 to TRBJ2-2; perhaps TRBD1 as D (6 bases). The CDR3 runs to 12 residues. Germline lookup yields CDR1 SGHTA and CDR2 FQGNSA. Deletions cut 10 bases from V and 7 bases from J, with 13 bases between. The CDR3: CAKGESVGELFF. The CDR3 region has the DNA TGTGCCAAGGGGGAGAGTGTCGGGGAGCTGTTTTTT.

V gene TRBV5-1 combines with J gene TRBJ2-1; 7 nucleotides agree with TRBD2. Trimming at V came to 2 bases and at J to 8 bases, leaving 13 bases not matched to a gene. Germline CDR1 is SGHRS and CDR2 is YFSETQ. The CDR3 consists of 16 residues. The DNA for the CDR3 is TGCGCCAGCAGCTTTAAGAGGGTTCCGGGGAGGGATGAGCAGTTCTTC. It translates to CASSFKRVPGRDEQFF.

The chain uses TRBV10-3 and TRBJ2-5, with a tentative D call TRBD2 (6 bases). Trimming left V 10 bases short and J 1 base short, with 10 bases between. The CDR3 is 12 amino acids. The V gene's germline CDR1 is ENHRY and CDR2 SYGVKD. CDR3 residues: CATSGVQETQYF. The CDR3 coding sequence is TGTGCCACGTCGGGAGTCCAAGAGACCCAGTACTTC.

This clonotype was seen ten or more times. The CDR3 DNA reads TGTGCCAGCAGCCCCCTCGAGACCCAGTACTTC. As protein: CASSPLETQYF. The gene calls are TRBV7-9 and TRBJ2-5; unclear D gene. The CDR3 totals 11 residues. Germline lookup yields CDR1 SEHNR and CDR2 FQNEAQ (reference sequence). V gave up 5 bases and J gave up 5 bases, with 6 bases separating them.

This clonotype was seen many times. The V gene is TRBV15, the J gene TRBJ2-1; D not certain. Trimming pared 1 base from V and 0 bases from J, leaving 10 bases between. This CDR3 comprises 16 residues. CDR1 and CDR2 (germline): LNHNV, YYDKDF (reference sequence). CDR3 sequence (DNA): TGTGCCACCAGCAGAGCCCGTCCCAACTCCTACAATGAGCAGTTCTTC. Protein sequence: CATSRARPNSYNEQFF.

V usage is TRBV20-1 and J usage is TRBJ2-1; TRBD2 matches at 10 bases. V shed 3 bases, J shed 16 bases, and the junction held 9 bases outside the gene matches. CDR3 length: 12 residues. The germline V gene encodes CDR1 DFQATT and CDR2 SNEGSKA (reference sequence). The CDR3 spells CSARRSSGSNFF. CDR3 DNA sequence: TGCAGTGCTAGGCGTTCTAGCGGGAGTAACTTCTTC.